This is a list of T cell receptor beta chains from one sample in a study of cytomegalovirus exposure and HLA in healthy donors. Clones were read by immunoSEQ multiplex PCR, and TCRdb kept only the in-frame ones, dropping some. The sample carries 150,000 to 170,000 clones, 86% recorded once. Sequenced material: PBMCs. These receptors came from a man between 18 and 35 years old in good health and CMV-seropositive. The CDR3 runs from the conserved cysteine through the conserved F or W. The D gene is left open where the match is weak. For some rows the clone size is stated as once, few or many, or as a class when expanded; others skip it.

CDR3nt | CDR3aa | abundance | j_gene | len | d_gene | v_gene
TGTGCCAGCAGAGCTAATCAGCCCCAGCATTTT | CASRANQPQHF | NA | TRBJ1-5 | 11 | NA | TRBV21-1
TGTGCCTGGAGTGTATTGGCCTCCTACAATGAGCAGTTCTTC | CAWSVLASYNEQFF | NA | TRBJ2-1 | 14 | NA | TRBV30
TGTGCCAGCAGTGGGCGGCCGCCAACGTCCTACGAGCAGTACTTC | CASSGRPPTSYEQYF | once | TRBJ2-7 | 15 | NA | TRBV6-1
TGTGCCAGCAGCGAGGGGCGGTTGGTGGATACGCAGTATTTT | CASSEGRLVDTQYF | NA | TRBJ2-3 | 14 | NA | TRBV9
TGTGCCAGCAGCTTAGGCCGCGGGAGGTCCTACAATGAGCAGTTCTTC | CASSLGRGRSYNEQFF | NA | TRBJ2-1 | 16 | TRBD2 | TRBV7-6
TGTGCCAGCAGTTACACGGTCACAGGGTCCTACGAGCAGTACTTC | CASSYTVTGSYEQYF | NA | TRBJ2-7 | 15 | NA | TRBV6-5
TGCGCCAGCAGCCACGAGACCGGGACAGGGAATGAAAAACTGTTTTTT | CASSHETGTGNEKLFF | NA | TRBJ1-4 | 16 | TRBD1 | TRBV4-1
TGCGCCAGAAGCGGCGGAGCATACGAGCAGTACTTC | CARSGGAYEQYF | NA | TRBJ2-7 | 12 | NA | TRBV10-1
TGTGCCAGCAGCTTAGGGGTTGTGGGACAGGGCCGCAATCAGCCCCAGCATTTT | CASSLGVVGQGRNQPQHF | once | TRBJ1-5 | 18 | TRBD1 | TRBV7-9
TGCAGCGTTGACAGGGGGGTCCATGGCTACACCTTC | CSVDRGVHGYTF | NA | TRBJ1-2 | 12 | TRBD1 | TRBV29-1
TGTGCCAGCAGCTTAGGGACACCCCAGGATACGCAGTATTTT | CASSLGTPQDTQYF | NA | TRBJ2-3 | 14 | NA | TRBV7-6
TGTGCCTGGAGCCAGACAGGGAACACTGAAGCTTTCTTT | CAWSQTGNTEAFF | NA | TRBJ1-1 | 13 | NA | TRBV30
TGCGCCAGCAGCTTTACTAGCGGGGACACAGATACGCAGTATTTT | CASSFTSGDTDTQYF | NA | TRBJ2-3 | 15 | TRBD2 | TRBV5-1
TGTGCCAGCAGATGGCGGGGGGACACCGGGGAGCTGTTTTTT | CASRWRGDTGELFF | once | TRBJ2-2 | 14 | TRBD2 | TRBV7-2
TGTGCCAGCAGCTTAAACTCGGGAGAGGGCACAGATACGCAGTATTTT | CASSLNSGEGTDTQYF | NA | TRBJ2-3 | 16 | NA | TRBV13
TGTGCCAGCAGCTTGGCCCGGGAGAGTCGTGAGCAGTTCTTC | CASSLARESREQFF | NA | TRBJ2-1 | 14 | NA | TRBV5-6
TGTGCCAGTAGTATAAGGGACGGAGGGAGGACTGAAGCTTTCTTT | CASSIRDGGRTEAFF | NA | TRBJ1-1 | 15 | NA | TRBV19
TGTGCCAGCAGCTTCCTTACAGGGTCGGGCGGCTACACCTTC | CASSFLTGSGGYTF | NA | TRBJ1-2 | 14 | NA | TRBV7-2
TGTGCCAGCAGTCGAAGGACAGTTGATACTGGAAACACCATATATTTT | CASSRRTVDTGNTIYF | NA | TRBJ1-3 | 16 | NA | TRBV27
TGTGCCAGCAGCTTGGAGGGGACAGGGGGAAGATGGGCTTTCTTT | CASSLEGTGGRWAFF | NA | TRBJ1-1 | 15 | TRBD1 | TRBV5-4
TGTGCCAGAAGCTTGGCCCAGGGCAGGGGGACGAGAGATACGCAGTATTTT | CARSLAQGRGTRDTQYF | NA | TRBJ2-3 | 17 | TRBD1 | TRBV5-3
TGTGCCAGCAGCCAAGATATAGCCGGCACCTACGAGCAGTACTTC | CASSQDIAGTYEQYF | NA | TRBJ2-7 | 15 | NA | TRBV14
TGTGCCAGCAGCCCACAGCTCTCTGGGGCCAACGTCCTGACTTTC | CASSPQLSGANVLTF | NA | TRBJ2-6 | 15 | NA | TRBV7-3
TGTGCCAGCAGCCTTCGGGGCGGGGAGCTGTTTTTT | CASSLRGGELFF | few | TRBJ2-2 | 12 | NA | TRBV7-7
TGTGCCAGCAGTTATGCGGGGCGTCCCGGGCAGCCCCAGCATTTT | CASSYAGRPGQPQHF | NA | TRBJ1-5 | 15 | NA | TRBV6-6
TGCGCCAGCAGCTTGGAATCGACAGCCTACGAGCAGTACTTC | CASSLESTAYEQYF | NA | TRBJ2-7 | 14 | NA | TRBV5-1
TGTGCCAGCTCACCACCCAGTGCCCCCTCCTACGAGCAGTACTTC | CASSPPSAPSYEQYF | NA | TRBJ2-7 | 15 | NA | TRBV18
TGCGCCAGCAGCCCTACAGGGGGGGGAACAGATACGCAGTATTTT | CASSPTGGGTDTQYF | NA | TRBJ2-3 | 15 | NA | TRBV5-1
TGTGCCAGCAGTTTTCTCACAGGGCTAGCCTACAATGAGCAGTTCTTC | CASSFLTGLAYNEQFF | NA | TRBJ2-1 | 16 | NA | TRBV7-2
TGTGCCAGCAGCAATGGACACCATAATTATGGCTACACCTTC | CASSNGHHNYGYTF | NA | TRBJ1-2 | 14 | NA | TRBV21-1
TGTGCCAGCAGTGAAGAGCAGGGGGCATCCTATAATTCACCCCTCCACTTT | CASSEEQGASYNSPLHF | NA | TRBJ1-6 | 17 | TRBD1 | TRBV6-1
TGTGCCAGCTGTACCGCGGGGGGAGATACGCAGTATTTT | CASCTAGGDTQYF | NA | TRBJ2-3 | 13 | TRBD2 | TRBV18
TGTGCCAGCAGCGTAGGTGGGACTGACGTCTCTGGAAACACCATATATTTT | CASSVGGTDVSGNTIYF | NA | TRBJ1-3 | 17 | NA | TRBV9
TGTGCCAGCAGCTTGACAGGGGCTTACAACACCGGGGAGCTGTTTTTT | CASSLTGAYNTGELFF | NA | TRBJ2-2 | 16 | TRBD1 | TRBV11-2
TGTGCCAGCACCCCGGCGGGGACCCGGGAGAATTCACCCCTCCACTTT | CASTPAGTRENSPLHF | NA | TRBJ1-6 | 16 | NA | TRBV7-2
TGTGCCACCAGCACCTCTAGGGCTCTACAGGGCGAGCAGTACTTC | CATSTSRALQGEQYF | NA | TRBJ2-7 | 15 | NA | TRBV15
TGCGCCAGCAGCTTGGTGTCGGGGGGTGTAGATACGCAGTATTTT | CASSLVSGGVDTQYF | once | TRBJ2-3 | 15 | TRBD2 | TRBV5-1
TGTGCCAGCTCACCTTCACAGGGGAGTGAAGCTTTCTTT | CASSPSQGSEAFF | once | TRBJ1-1 | 13 | TRBD1 | TRBV18
TGTGCCAGTAGTGGGGGGACCTACGAGCAGTACTTC | CASSGGTYEQYF | NA | TRBJ2-7 | 12 | NA | TRBV19
TGTGCCAGCTACGGCGGGACAGCTAATGAAAAACTGTTTTTT | CASYGGTANEKLFF | NA | TRBJ1-4 | 14 | TRBD1 | TRBV6-1
TGCGCCAGCAGCTTGGCCAGCATAGCCAGCTCCTATAATTCACCCCTCCACTTT | CASSLASIASSYNSPLHF | NA | TRBJ1-6 | 18 | NA | TRBV5-1
TGTGCCATCAGTGCGCTGGGACTAGCGAACACCGGGGAGCTGTTTTTT | CAISALGLANTGELFF | few | TRBJ2-2 | 16 | TRBD2 | TRBV10-3
TGTGCCAGCAGTTGGACGACTAGCGGCTACGAGCAGTACTTC | CASSWTTSGYEQYF | NA | TRBJ2-7 | 14 | TRBD2 | TRBV6-5
TGCGCCAGCAGCCAAAATCGGGGGGGCGGGGGCGAGACCCAGTACTTC | CASSQNRGGGGETQYF | NA | TRBJ2-5 | 16 | TRBD2 | TRBV4-3
TGCGCCAGCAGTCTCTATGGCTACACCTTC | CASSLYGYTF | NA | TRBJ1-2 | 10 | NA | TRBV10-1
TGTGCCAGCAGCTTGACGGGGGTCACCGGGGAGCTGTTTTTT | CASSLTGVTGELFF | NA | TRBJ2-2 | 14 | NA | TRBV7-3
TGCGCCAGCAGCTTGTCCCGCGGGGGGGCAGATACGCAGTATTTT | CASSLSRGGADTQYF | NA | TRBJ2-3 | 15 | TRBD2 | TRBV5-1
TGTGCCAGCAGCAGCGGGAGAATTCTCAATGAGCAGTTCTTC | CASSSGRILNEQFF | NA | TRBJ2-1 | 14 | TRBD2 | TRBV27
TGTGCCAGCGTCAGAGGGGGTCGCTACGAGCAGTACTTC | CASVRGGRYEQYF | NA | TRBJ2-7 | 13 | NA | TRBV6-5
TGTGCCAGCAGCGACCAGGGGGGTAGCGGGAGCTCCTACAATGAGCAGTTCTTC | CASSDQGGSGSSYNEQFF | NA | TRBJ2-1 | 18 | TRBD2 | TRBV7-9
TGTGCCAGCAGACCCGTACAGGGGGGCTATGGCTACACCTTC | CASRPVQGGYGYTF | NA | TRBJ1-2 | 14 | TRBD1 | TRBV7-9
TGTGCCAGTAGTATGACAGAATATGGCTACACCTTC | CASSMTEYGYTF | NA | TRBJ1-2 | 12 | NA | TRBV19
TGTGCCAGCAGCGTAGAGAAGGACTGCTACACCTTC | CASSVEKDCYTF | NA | TRBJ1-2 | 12 | NA | TRBV9